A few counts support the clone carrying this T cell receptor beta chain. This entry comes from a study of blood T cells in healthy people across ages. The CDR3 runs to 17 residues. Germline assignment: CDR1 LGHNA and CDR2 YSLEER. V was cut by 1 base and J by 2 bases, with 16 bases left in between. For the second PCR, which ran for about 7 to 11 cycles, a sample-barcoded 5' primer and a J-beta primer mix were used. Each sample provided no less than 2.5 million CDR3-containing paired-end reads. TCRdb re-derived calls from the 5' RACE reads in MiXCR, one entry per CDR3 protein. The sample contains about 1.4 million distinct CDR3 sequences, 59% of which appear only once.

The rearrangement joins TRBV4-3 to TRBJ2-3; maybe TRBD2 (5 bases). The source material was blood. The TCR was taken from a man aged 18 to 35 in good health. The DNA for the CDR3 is TGCGCCAGCAGCCAAGTTTTCGAAGGAGACTACACAGATACGCAGTATTTT. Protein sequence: CASSQVFEGDYTDTQYF.